This T cell receptor beta chain was found in a study of beta chain features in type 1 diabetes. The wider study: Taken together, all samples contributed 95 million to 110 million examined sorted cells. Findings and limits, study-wide: The naive, central memory and Treg TCRB repertoires looked more alike in patients than they did in healthy donors. In every one of the four CD4+ subsets, TCRB CDR3s were moderately but significantly shorter in Type 1 diabetes patients. The study found fewer insertions and more deletions at VDJ junctions in type 1 diabetes patients.

Details on this clone: No antigen is known for it.

Every bit of the isolated RNA underwent reverse transcription, so sequencing read expressed TCRB transcripts. About 3.6 million reads on average were seen across naive, central memory and regulatory T cell samples. Produced via immunoSEQ multiplex PCR; TCRdb's table is partial and in-frame only. The table has around 260,000 clones, roughly a quarter seen once. The CDR3 has 16 residues. Unmatched junction bases numbered 6, after V lost 4 bases and J lost 2 bases. The germline gives CDR1 SGHRS, CDR2 YFSETQ. Sequenced: naive CD4+ T cells from blood. The rearrangement links TRBV5-1 to TRBJ2-6; 7 bases match TRBD1. The sequence was collected from a woman aged 25-40 years with type 1 diabetes. Here the CDR3 DNA reads TGCGCCAGCAGCGGAAGGACAGGCACTGGGGCCAACGTCCTGACTTTC. Translation: CASSGRTGTGANVLTF.